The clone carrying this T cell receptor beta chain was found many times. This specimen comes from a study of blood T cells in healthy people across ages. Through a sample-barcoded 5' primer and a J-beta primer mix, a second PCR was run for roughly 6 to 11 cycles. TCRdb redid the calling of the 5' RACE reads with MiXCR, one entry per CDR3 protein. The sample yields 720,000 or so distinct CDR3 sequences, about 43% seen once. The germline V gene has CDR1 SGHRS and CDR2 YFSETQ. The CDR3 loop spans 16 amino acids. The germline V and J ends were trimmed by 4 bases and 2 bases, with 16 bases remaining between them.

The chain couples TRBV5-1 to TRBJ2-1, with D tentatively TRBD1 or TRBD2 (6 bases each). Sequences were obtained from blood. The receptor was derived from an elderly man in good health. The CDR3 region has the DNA TGCGCCAGCAGCCACTGGGGGAGGACAGCCTACAATGAGCAGTTCTTC. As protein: CASSHWGRTAYNEQFF.